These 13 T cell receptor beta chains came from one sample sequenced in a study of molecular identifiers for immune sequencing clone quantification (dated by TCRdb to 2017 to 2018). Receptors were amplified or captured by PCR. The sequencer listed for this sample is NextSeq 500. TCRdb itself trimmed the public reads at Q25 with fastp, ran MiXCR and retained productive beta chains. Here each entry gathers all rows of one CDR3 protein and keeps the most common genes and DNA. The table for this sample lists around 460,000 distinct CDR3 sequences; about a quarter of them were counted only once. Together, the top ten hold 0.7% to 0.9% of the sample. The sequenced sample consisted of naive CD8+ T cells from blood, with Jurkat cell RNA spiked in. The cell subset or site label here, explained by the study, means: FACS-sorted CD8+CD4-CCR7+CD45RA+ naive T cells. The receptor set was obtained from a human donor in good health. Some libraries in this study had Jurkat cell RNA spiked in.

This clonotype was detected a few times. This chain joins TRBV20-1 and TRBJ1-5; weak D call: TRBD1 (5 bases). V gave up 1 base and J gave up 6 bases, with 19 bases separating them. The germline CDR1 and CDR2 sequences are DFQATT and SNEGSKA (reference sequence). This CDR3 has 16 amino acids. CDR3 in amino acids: CSARVHGPPGFQPQHF. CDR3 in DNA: TGCAGTGCTAGAGTCCATGGCCCCCCAGGGTTTCAGCCCCAGCATTTT.

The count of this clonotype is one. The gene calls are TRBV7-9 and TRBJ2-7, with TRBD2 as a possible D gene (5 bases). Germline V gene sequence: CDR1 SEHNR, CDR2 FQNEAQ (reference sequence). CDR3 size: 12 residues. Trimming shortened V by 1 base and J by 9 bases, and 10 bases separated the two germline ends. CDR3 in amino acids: CASSLGLSGQYF. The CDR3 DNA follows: TGTGCCAGCAGCTTAGGGTTGAGCGGGCAGTACTTC.

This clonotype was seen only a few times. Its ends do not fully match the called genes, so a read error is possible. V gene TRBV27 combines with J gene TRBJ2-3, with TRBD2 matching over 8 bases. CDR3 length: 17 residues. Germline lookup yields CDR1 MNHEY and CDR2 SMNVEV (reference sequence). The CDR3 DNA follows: TGTGCCAGCAGTCCCAACGGCGGGGGGTATAGCACAGATACGCAGTGTTTT. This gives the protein CASSPNGGGYSTDTQCF.

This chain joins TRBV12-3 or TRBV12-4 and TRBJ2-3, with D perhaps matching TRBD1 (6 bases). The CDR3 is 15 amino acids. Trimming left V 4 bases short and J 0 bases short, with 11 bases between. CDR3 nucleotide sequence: TGTGCCAGCAGTTCCGGACAGATTAGCACAGATACGCAGTATTTT. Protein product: CASSSGQISTDTQYF.

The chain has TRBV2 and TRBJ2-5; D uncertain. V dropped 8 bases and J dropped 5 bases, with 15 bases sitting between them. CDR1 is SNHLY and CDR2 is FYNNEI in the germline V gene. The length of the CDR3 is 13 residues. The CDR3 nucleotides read TGTGCCAGCTCTCTTCCTCCAAACGAGACCCAGTACTTC. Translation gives CASSLPPNETQYF. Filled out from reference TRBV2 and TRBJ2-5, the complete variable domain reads EPEVTQTPSHQVTQMGQEVILRCVPISNHLYFYWYRQILGQKVEFLVSFYNNEISEKSEIFDDQFSVERPDGSNFTLKIRSTKLEDSAMYFCASSLPPNETQYFGPGTRLLVL.

The CDR3 DNA reads TGCGCCAGCAGCCGCCAGCATAAAGGGGTCGAGCAGTACTTC. Translation: CASSRQHKGVEQYF. This chain joins TRBV4-1 and TRBJ2-7; weak D call: TRBD1 (5 bases). The germline V and J ends were trimmed by 4 bases and 6 bases, with 16 bases remaining between them. Looked up from germline, CDR1 is MGHRA and CDR2 is YSYEKL. The CDR3 length is 14 residues.

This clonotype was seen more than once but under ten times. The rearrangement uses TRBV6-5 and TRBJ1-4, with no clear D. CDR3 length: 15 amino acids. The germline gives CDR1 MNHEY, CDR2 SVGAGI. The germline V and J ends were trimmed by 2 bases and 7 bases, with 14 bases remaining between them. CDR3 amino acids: CASSYPPCISEKLFF. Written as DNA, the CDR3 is TGTGCCAGCAGTTACCCCCCCTGCATCAGTGAAAAACTGTTTTTT.

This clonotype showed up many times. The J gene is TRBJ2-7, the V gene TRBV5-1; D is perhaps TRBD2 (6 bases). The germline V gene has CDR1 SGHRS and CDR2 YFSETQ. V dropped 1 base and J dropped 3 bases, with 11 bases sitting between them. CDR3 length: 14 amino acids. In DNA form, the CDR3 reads TGCGCCAGCAGCTTGTACGGGAGTGGCTACGAGCAGTACTTC. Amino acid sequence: CASSLYGSGYEQYF. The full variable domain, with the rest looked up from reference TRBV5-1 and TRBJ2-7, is KAGVTQTPRYLIKTRGQQVTLSCSPISGHRSVSWYQQTPGQGLQFLFEYFSETQRNKGNFPGRFSGRQFSNSRSEMNVSTLELGDSALYLCASSLYGSGYEQYFGPGTRLTVT.

CDR3 DNA: TGCAGTGCTGGGGAGACAGGGTTTTATTCACCCCTCCACTTT. Translating it yields CSAGETGFYSPLHF. The chain employs TRBV20-1 and TRBJ1-6; 7 positions agree with TRBD1. The length of the CDR3 is 14 residues. V lost 5 bases to trimming and J lost 8 bases; unmatched junction nucleotides: 9. From germline, CDR1 is DFQATT and CDR2 SNEGSKA (reference sequence).

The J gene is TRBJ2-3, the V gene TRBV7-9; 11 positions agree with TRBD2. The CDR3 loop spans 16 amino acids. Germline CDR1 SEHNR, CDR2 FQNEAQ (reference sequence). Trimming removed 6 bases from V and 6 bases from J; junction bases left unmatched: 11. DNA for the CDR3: TGTGCCAGCAGTCTAGCGGGAGGACAGGGCTCCGATACGCAGTATTTT. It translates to CASSLAGGQGSDTQYF.

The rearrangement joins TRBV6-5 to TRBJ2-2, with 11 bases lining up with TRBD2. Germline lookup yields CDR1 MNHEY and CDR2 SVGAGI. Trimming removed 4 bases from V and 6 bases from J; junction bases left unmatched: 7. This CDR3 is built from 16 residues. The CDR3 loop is CASSSGLAVVSGELFF. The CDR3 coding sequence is TGTGCCAGCAGTTCGGGACTAGCGGTAGTCTCCGGGGAGCTGTTTTTT.

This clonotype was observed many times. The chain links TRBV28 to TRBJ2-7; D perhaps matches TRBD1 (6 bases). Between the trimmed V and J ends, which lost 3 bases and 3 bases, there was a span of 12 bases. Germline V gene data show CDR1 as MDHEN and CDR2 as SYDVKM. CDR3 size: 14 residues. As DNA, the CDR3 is TGTGCCAGCAGTTTCCGGGACACAAACTACGAGCAGTACTTC. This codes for CASSFRDTNYEQYF.

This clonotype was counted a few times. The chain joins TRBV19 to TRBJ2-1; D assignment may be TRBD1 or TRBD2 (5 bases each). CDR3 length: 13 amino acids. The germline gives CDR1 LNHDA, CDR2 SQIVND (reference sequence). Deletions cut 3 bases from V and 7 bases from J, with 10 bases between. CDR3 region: CASSMAEGNEQFF. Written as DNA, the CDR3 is TGTGCCAGTAGTATGGCCGAGGGGAATGAGCAGTTCTTC.